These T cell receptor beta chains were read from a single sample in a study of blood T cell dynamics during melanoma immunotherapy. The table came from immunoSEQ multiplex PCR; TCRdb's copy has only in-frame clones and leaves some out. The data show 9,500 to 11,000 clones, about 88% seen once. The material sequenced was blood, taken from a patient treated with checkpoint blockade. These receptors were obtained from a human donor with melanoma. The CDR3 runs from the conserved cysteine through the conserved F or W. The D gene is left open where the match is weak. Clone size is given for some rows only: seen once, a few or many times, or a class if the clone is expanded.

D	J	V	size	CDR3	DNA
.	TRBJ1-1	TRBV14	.	CASSQVEGVTEAFF	TGTGCCAGCAGCCAAGTGGAAGGGGTAACTGAAGCTTTCTTT
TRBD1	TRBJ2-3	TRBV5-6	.	CASSLQGASDTQYF	TGTGCCAGCAGCTTACAGGGGGCTTCAGATACGCAGTATTTT
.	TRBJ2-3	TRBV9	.	CASSVGNRLPTDTQYF	TGTGCCAGCAGCGTAGGGAACAGGTTACCCACAGATACGCAGTATTTT
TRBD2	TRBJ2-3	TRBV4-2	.	CASSQAVESGGDTQYF	TGTGCCAGCAGCCAAGCTGTCGAAAGCGGGGGAGATACGCAGTATTTT
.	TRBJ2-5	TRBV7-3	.	CASSLTGRGRETQYF	TGTGCCAGCAGCTTAACAGGCCGGGGGCGGGAGACCCAGTACTTC
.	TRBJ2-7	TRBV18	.	CASSLPSSYEQYF	TGTGCCAGCTCTTTACCTAGCTCCTACGAGCAGTACTTC
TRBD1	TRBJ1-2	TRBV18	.	CASSPGGTTGRAHGYTF	TGTGCCAGCTCACCGGGGGGCACGACAGGGCGAGCTCATGGCTACACCTTC
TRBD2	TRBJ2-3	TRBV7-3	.	CASSLMASGSSTDTQYF	TGTGCCAGCAGCTTAATGGCTAGCGGGAGCTCGACAGATACGCAGTATTTT
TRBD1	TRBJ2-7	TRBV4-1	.	CASSLLGTGSYEQYF	TGCGCCAGCAGCCTCCTCGGGACAGGGAGCTACGAGCAGTACTTC
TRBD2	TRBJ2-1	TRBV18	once	CASSPWAGGSHNEQFF	TGTGCCAGCTCACCATGGGCGGGAGGATCCCACAATGAGCAGTTCTTC